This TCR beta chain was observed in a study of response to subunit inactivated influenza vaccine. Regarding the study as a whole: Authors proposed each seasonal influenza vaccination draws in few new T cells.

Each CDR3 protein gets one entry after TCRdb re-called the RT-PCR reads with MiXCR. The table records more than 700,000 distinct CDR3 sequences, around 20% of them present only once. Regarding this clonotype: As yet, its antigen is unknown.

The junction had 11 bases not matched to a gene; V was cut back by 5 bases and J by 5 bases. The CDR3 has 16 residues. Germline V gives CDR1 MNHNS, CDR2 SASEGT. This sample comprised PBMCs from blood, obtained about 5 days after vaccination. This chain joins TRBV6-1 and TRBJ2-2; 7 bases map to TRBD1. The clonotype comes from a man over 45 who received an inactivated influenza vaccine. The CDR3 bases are TGTGCCAGCAGTCAGAACAGGGGCGGAACAACCGGGGAGCTGTTTTTT. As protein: CASSQNRGGTTGELFF.